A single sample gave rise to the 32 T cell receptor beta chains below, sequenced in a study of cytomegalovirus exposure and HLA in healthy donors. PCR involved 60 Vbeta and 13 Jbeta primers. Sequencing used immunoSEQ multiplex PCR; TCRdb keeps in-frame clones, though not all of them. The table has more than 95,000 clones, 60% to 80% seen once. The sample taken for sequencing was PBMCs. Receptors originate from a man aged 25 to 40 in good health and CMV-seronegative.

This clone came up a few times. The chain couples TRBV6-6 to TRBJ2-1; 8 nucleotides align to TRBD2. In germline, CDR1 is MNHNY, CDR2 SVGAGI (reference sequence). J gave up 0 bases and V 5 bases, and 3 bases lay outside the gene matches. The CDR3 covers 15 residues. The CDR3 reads CASSLTSGSYNEQFF. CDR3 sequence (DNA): TGTGCCAGCAGTCTTACTAGCGGCTCCTACAATGAGCAGTTCTTC.

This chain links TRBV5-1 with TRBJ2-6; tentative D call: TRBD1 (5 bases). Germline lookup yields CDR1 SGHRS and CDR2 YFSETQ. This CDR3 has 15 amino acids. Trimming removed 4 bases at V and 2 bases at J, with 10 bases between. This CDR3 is CASSDQGTGANVLTF. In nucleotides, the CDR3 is TGCGCCAGCAGCGACCAGGGTACTGGGGCCAACGTCCTGACTTTC. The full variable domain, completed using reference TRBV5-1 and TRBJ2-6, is KAGVTQTPRYLIKTRGQQVTLSCSPISGHRSVSWYQQTPGQGLQFLFEYFSETQRNKGNFPGRFSGRQFSNSRSEMNVSTLELGDSALYLCASSDQGTGANVLTFGAGSRLTVL.

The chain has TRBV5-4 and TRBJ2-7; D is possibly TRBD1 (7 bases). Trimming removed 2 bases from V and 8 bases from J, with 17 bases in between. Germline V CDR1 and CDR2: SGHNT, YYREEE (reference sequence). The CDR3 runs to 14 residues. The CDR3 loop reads CASSLGQEGGQQYF. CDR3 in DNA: TGTGCCAGCAGCTTAGGACAGGAGGGTGGGCAGCAGTACTTC. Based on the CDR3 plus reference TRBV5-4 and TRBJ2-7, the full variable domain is ETGVTQSPTHLIKTRGQQVTLRCSSQSGHNTVSWYQQALGQGPQFIFQYYREEENGRGNFPPRFSGLQFPNYSSELNVNALELDDSALYLCASSLGQEGGQQYFGPGTRLTVT.

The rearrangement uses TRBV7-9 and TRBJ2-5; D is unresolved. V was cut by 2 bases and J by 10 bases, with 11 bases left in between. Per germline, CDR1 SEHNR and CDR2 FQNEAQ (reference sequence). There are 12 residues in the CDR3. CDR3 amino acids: CASSLNRDIQYF. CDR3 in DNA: TGTGCCAGCAGCTTAAACAGAGACATCCAGTACTTC.

The CDR3 loop reads CASSQGISGEFGETQYF. The CDR3 nucleotides read TGCGCCAGCAGCCAAGGAATTAGCGGGGAGTTCGGGGAGACCCAGTACTTC. The chain recombines TRBV4-3 with TRBJ2-5, with 8 bases fitting TRBD2. Trimming cost V 1 base and J 5 bases; bases outside gene matches: 12. CDR1 is LGHNA, CDR2 YSLEER, per germline. This CDR3 contains 17 residues.

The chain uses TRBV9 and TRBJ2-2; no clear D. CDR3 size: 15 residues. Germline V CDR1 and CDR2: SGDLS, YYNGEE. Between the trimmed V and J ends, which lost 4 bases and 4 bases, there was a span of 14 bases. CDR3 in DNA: TGTGCCAGCAGCTCCCCCGAGTTAATCACCGGGGAGCTGTTTTTT. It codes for CASSSPELITGELFF.

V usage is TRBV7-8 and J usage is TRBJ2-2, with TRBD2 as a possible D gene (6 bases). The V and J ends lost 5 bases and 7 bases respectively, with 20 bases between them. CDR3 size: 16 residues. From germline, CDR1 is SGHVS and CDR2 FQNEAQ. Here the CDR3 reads CASSPHRTGRGGELFF. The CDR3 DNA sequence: TGTGCCAGCAGCCCCCATAGGACGGGGCGGGGCGGGGAGCTGTTTTTT.

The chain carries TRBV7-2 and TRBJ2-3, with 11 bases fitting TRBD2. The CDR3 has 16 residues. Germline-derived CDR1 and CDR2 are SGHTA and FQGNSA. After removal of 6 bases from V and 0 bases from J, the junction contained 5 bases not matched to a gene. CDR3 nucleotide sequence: TGTGCCAGCAGTGCACTAGCGGGGGAAAGCACAGATACGCAGTATTTT. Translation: CASSALAGESTDTQYF.

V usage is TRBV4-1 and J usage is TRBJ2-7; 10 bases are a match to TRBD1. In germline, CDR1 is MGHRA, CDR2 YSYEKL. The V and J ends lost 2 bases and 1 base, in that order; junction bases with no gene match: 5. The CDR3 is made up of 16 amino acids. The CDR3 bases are TGCGCCAGCAGCCAAATCTCGGGACAGGGGTCCTACGAGCAGTACTTC. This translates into CASSQISGQGSYEQYF.

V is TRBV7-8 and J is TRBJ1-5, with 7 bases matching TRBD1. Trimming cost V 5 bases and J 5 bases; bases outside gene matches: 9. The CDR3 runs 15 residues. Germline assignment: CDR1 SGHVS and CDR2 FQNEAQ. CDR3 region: CASSPNRGGDQPQHF. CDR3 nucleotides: TGTGCCAGCAGCCCCAACAGGGGAGGAGATCAGCCCCAGCATTTT.

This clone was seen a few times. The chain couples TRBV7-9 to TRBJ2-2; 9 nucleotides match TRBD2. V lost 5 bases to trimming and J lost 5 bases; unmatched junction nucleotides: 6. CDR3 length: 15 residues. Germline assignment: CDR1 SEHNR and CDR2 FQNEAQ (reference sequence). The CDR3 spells CASSQRGAGTGELFF. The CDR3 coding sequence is TGTGCCAGCAGCCAGCGGGGGGCCGGTACCGGGGAGCTGTTTTTT.

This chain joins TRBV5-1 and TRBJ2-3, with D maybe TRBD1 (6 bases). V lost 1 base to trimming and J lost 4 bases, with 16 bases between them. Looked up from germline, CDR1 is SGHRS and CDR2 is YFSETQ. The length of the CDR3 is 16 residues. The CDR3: CASSLSGRGNADTQYF. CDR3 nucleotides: TGCGCCAGCAGCTTGAGCGGCAGGGGAAACGCAGATACGCAGTATTTT.

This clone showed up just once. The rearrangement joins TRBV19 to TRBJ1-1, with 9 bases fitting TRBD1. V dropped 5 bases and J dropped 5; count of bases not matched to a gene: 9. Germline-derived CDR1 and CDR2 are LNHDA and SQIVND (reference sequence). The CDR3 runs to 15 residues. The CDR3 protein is CASSSTGQGGTEAFF. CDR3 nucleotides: TGTGCCAGTAGTTCAACGGGACAGGGAGGTACTGAAGCTTTCTTT.

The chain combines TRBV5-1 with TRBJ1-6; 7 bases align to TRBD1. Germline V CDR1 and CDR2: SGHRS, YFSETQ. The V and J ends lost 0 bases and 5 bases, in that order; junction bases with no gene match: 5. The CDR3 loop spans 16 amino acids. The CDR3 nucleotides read TGCGCCAGCAGCTTGGCCCCGACAGGGAATAATTCACCCCTCCACTTT. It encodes CASSLAPTGNNSPLHF.

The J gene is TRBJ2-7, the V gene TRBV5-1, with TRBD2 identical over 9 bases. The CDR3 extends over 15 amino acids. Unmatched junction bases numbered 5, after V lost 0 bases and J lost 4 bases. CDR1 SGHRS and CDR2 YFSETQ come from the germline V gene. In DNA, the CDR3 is TGCGCCAGCAGCTTGGAAGTAGCGGGGGAATACGAGCAGTACTTC. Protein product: CASSLEVAGEYEQYF.

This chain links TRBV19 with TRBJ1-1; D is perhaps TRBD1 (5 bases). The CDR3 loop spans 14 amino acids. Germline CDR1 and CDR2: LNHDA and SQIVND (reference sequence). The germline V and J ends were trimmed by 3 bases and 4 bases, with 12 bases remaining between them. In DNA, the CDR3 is TGTGCCAGTAGTATCCCAGGGATGAGCACTGAAGCTTTCTTT. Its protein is CASSIPGMSTEAFF. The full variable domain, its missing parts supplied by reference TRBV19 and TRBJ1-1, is DGGITQSPKYLFRKEGQNVTLSCEQNLNHDAMYWYRQDPGQGLRLIYYSQIVNDFQKGDIAEGYSVSREKKESFPLTVTSAQKNPTAFYLCASSIPGMSTEAFFGQGTRLTVV.

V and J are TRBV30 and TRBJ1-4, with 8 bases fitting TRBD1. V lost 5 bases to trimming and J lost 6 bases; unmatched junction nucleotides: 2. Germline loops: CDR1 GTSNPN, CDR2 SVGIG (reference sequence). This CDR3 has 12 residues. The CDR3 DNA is TGTGCCTGGGGGACAGGATATGAAAAACTGTTTTTT. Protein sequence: CAWGTGYEKLFF.

As DNA, the CDR3 is TGTGCCAGCAGCTTAGAGACAAGCACAGATACGCAGTATTTT. Protein: CASSLETSTDTQYF. V gene TRBV7-9 combines with J gene TRBJ2-3, with D unresolved. In germline, CDR1 is SEHNR, CDR2 FQNEAQ (reference sequence). The CDR3 totals 14 residues. Between the trimmed V and J ends, which lost 1 base and 0 bases, there was a span of 5 bases.

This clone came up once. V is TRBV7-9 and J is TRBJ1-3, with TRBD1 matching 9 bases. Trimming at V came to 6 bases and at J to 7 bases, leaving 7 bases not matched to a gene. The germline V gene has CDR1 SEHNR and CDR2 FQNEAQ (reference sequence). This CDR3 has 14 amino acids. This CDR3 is CASSTDRGINTIYF. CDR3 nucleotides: TGTGCCAGCAGTACCGACAGGGGGATTAACACCATATATTTT.

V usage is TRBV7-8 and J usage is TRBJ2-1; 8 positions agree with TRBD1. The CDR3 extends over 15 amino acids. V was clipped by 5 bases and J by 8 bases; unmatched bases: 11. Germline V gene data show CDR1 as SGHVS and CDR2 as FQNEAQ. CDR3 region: CASSDRVTGDHEQFF. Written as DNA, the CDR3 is TGTGCCAGCAGCGATCGGGTGACAGGGGACCATGAGCAGTTCTTC.

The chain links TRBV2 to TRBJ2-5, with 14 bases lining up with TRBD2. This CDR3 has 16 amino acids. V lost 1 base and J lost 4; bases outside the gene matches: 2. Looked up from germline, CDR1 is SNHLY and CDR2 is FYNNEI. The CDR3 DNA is TGTGCCAGCAGTGAAGGACTAGCGGGGGGGATAGAGACCCAGTACTTC. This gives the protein CASSEGLAGGIETQYF. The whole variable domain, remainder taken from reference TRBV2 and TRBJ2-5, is EPEVTQTPSHQVTQMGQEVILRCVPISNHLYFYWYRQILGQKVEFLVSFYNNEISEKSEIFDDQFSVERPDGSNFTLKIRSTKLEDSAMYFCASSEGLAGGIETQYFGPGTRLLVL.

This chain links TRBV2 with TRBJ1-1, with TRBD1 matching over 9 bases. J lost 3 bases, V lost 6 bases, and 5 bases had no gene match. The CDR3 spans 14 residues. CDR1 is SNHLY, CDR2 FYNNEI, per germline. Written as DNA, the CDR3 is TGTGCCAGCAGAGGGGACAGGGAGGACACTGAAGCTTTCTTT. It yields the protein CASRGDREDTEAFF. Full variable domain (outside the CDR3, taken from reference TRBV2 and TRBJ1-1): EPEVTQTPSHQVTQMGQEVILRCVPISNHLYFYWYRQILGQKVEFLVSFYNNEISEKSEIFDDQFSVERPDGSNFTLKIRSTKLEDSAMYFCASRGDREDTEAFFGQGTRLTVV.

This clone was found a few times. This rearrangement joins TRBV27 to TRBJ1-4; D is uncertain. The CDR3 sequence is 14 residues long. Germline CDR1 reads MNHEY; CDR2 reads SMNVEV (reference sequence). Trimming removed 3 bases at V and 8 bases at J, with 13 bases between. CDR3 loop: CASSLGLSGEKLFF. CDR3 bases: TGTGCCAGCAGTTTGGGCTTATCCGGCGAAAAACTGTTTTTT.

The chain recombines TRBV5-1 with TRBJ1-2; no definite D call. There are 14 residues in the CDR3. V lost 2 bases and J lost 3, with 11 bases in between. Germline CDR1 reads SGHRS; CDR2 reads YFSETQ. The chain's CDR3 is CASSLEYRDYGYTF. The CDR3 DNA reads TGCGCCAGCAGCTTAGAGTACAGAGACTATGGCTACACCTTC.

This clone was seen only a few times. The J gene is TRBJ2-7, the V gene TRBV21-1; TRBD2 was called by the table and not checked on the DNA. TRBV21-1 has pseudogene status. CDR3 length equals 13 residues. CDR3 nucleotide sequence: TGTGCCAGCAGCCCGCGGGGGCTCTACGAGCAGTACTTC. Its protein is CASSPRGLYEQYF.

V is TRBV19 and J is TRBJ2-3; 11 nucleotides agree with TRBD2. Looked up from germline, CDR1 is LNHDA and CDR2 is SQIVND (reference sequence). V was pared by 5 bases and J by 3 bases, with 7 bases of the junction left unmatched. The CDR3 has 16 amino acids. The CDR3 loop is CASSPLAGGVTDTQYF. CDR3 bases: TGTGCCAGTAGTCCCTTAGCGGGGGGGGTGACAGATACGCAGTATTTT.

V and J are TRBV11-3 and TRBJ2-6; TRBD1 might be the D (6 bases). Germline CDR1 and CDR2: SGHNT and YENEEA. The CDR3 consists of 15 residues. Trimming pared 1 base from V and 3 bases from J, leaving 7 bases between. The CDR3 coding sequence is TGTGCCAGCAGCTTAGCAGGGGTTGGGGCCAACGTCCTGACTTTC. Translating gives CASSLAGVGANVLTF.

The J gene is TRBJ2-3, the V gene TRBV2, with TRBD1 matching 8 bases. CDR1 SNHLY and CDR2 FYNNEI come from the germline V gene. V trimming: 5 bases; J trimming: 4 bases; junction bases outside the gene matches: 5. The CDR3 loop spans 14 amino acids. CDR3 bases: TGTGCCAGCAGTCAAGAGACAGGGGCAGATACGCAGTATTTT. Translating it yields CASSQETGADTQYF.

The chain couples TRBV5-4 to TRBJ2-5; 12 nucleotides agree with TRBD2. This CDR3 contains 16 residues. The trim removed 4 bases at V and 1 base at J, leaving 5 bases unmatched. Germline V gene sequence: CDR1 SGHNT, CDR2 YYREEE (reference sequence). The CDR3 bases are TGTGCCAGCAGCCCCGGACTAGCGGGGTTCCAAGAGACCCAGTACTTC. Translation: CASSPGLAGFQETQYF.

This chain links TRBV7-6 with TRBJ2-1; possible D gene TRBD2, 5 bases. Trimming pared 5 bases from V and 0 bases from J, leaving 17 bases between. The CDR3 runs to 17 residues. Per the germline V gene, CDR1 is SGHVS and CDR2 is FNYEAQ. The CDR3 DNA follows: TGTGCCAGCAGCCCAAGATATGTGGGGAGCTCCTACAATGAGCAGTTCTTC. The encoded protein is CASSPRYVGSSYNEQFF.

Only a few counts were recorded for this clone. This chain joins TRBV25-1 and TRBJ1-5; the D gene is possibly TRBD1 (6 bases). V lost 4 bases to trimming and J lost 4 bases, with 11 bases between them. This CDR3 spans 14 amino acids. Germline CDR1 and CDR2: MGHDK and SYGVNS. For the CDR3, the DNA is TGTGCCAGCAGTGTGACAGGAGATAATCAGCCCCAGCATTTT. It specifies CASSVTGDNQPQHF.

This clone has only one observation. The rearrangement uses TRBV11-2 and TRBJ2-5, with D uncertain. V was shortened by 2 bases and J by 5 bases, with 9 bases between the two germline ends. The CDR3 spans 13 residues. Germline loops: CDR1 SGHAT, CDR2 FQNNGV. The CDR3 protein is CASSLTPLETQYF. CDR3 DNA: TGTGCCAGCAGCTTAACTCCTCTGGAGACCCAGTACTTC.